This T cell receptor beta chain was obtained from a study of blood T cells in healthy people across ages. As for the study in general: About one barcoded beta molecule per two T cells was the capture yield of template switching. General observations from the study: Per million T cells, TCR beta diversity dropped about linearly as age rose. Bulk PBMC profiling left naive and antigen-experienced comparisons inconclusive.

With a J-beta primer mix and a sample-barcoded 5' primer, a second PCR ran about 6 to 11 cycles. TCRdb used MiXCR to reprocess the 5' RACE reads, holding one entry per CDR3 protein. The sample contains some 1.8 million distinct CDR3 sequences, about 39% of which appear only once. This clonotype was counted at least ten times. Its specificity is not known. V was cut by 5 bases and J by 0 bases, with 9 bases left in between. The CDR3 consists of 14 residues. Sequenced input: blood. The TCR comes from a human donor in good health. V usage is TRBV12-3 or TRBV12-4 and J usage is TRBJ2-3; possibly TRBD1 for D (5 bases). CDR3 coding DNA: TGTGCCAGCAGTCTGGACACCAGCACAGATACGCAGTATTTT. It encodes CASSLDTSTDTQYF.